This TCR beta chain appears in the sequencing data of a study of blood T cell repertoires in COVID-19. Background on the study: T cells, B-cell-depleted T cells, or PBMCs supplied cDNA or gDNA.

V dropped 6 bases and J dropped 3 bases, with 9 bases sitting between them. Germline V CDR1 and CDR2: MNHEY, SVGAGI. This CDR3 has 12 residues. Seattle researchers signed up patients amid active infection and tracked them longitudinally. This table comes from immunoSEQ multiplex PCR, and its TCRdb copy is limited to in-frame clones, with some not included. The sample contains approximately 55,000 clones, 60% to 85% of which appear only once. The sequenced sample consisted of peripheral blood. The sequence was collected from a man aged 25-45 years with COVID-19, enrolled during active disease. The rearrangement links TRBV6-5 to TRBJ2-7; tentatively, D is TRBD2 (5 bases). CDR3 in amino acids: CASSRGNYEQYF. CDR3 nucleotides: TGTGCCAGCAGCCGAGGGAACTACGAGCAGTACTTC.